This T cell receptor beta chain was sequenced during a study of blood T cells in healthy people across ages. Total RNA extracted from each sample amounted to at least 5.5 micrograms. Trimming removed 3 bases from V and 0 bases from J, with 9 bases in between. The CDR3 sequence is 15 residues long. The germline gives CDR1 SEHNR, CDR2 FQNEAQ (reference sequence). Sample-barcoded 5' priming and a J-beta primer mix drove a second PCR of roughly 7 to 11 cycles. TCRdb reanalysed the 5' RACE reads using MiXCR and keeps one entry per CDR3 protein. The table includes 800,000 or so distinct CDR3 sequences, roughly 25% detected once. In addition, the sample was reused for a study of T cells of mothers and their children. That work states: Slightly higher overlap, not significant, was seen in related mother-child pairs than in unrelated pairs.

This TCR derives from a boy between 5 and 17 years old in good health. The sample taken for sequencing was blood. The chain uses TRBV7-9 and TRBJ2-4; D possibly matches TRBD1 or TRBD2 (5 bases each). The CDR3 here is CASSLMGTAKNIQYF. The CDR3 nucleotides read TGTGCCAGCAGCTTGATGGGGACAGCCAAAAACATTCAGTACTTC.